The 11 T cell receptor beta chains below come from one sample, sequenced in a study of coeliac disease. Using immunoSEQ multiplex PCR, the repertoire was profiled, and TCRdb retains in-frame clones only, with some absent. The sample shows about 380 clones, 55% to 80% of them seen only once. Sequenced sample: intraepithelial lymphocytes from the gut. These receptors were obtained from a woman in her 50s with celiac disease on a gluten-free diet.

The chain employs TRBV19 and TRBJ2-2, with 16 bases fitting TRBD2. The CDR3 loop spans 18 amino acids. The germline CDR1 and CDR2 sequences are LNHDA and SQIVND (reference sequence). V was clipped by 6 bases and J by 4 bases; unmatched bases: 8. The CDR3 here is CASRPGLAGGPVTGELFF. The CDR3, as DNA: TGTGCCAGTAGGCCGGGACTAGCGGGGGGGCCGGTCACCGGGGAGCTGTTTTTT.

The chain links TRBV5-1 to TRBJ2-7; 9 nucleotides align to TRBD2. J gave up 6 bases and V 7 bases, and 14 bases lay outside the gene matches. The CDR3 totals 15 residues. Germline V gene lookup returns CDR1 SGHRS and CDR2 YFSETQ. Written as DNA, the CDR3 is TGCGCCAGCTCCTATAGCGGGGGTGGATCCGGCGAGCAGTACTTC. Encoded protein: CASSYSGGGSGEQYF.

This clone was detected only once. The DNA for the CDR3 is TGTGCCAGCAGTTTACTATTTCCCTTAAGCTCCTACAATGAGCAGTTCTTC. The encoded protein is CASSLLFPLSSYNEQFF. This chain links TRBV27 with TRBJ2-1; D call uncertain. The germline V gene has CDR1 MNHEY and CDR2 SMNVEV (reference sequence). Between the trimmed V and J ends, which lost 2 bases and 0 bases, there was a span of 14 bases. The CDR3 sequence is 17 residues long.

Concerning this clone: The sample holds other DNA sequences that translate to the same CDR3. The chain carries TRBV5-1 and TRBJ2-1, with D tentatively TRBD2 (6 bases). Per germline, CDR1 SGHRS and CDR2 YFSETQ. V lost 0 bases and J 9 bases, leaving 19 bases between the germline ends. There are 16 residues in the CDR3. The CDR3: CASSLAAGGSRGEQFF. Here the CDR3 DNA reads TGCGCCAGCAGCTTGGCCGCCGGGGGTTCGAGGGGTGAGCAGTTCTTC. Supplemented by reference TRBV5-1 and TRBJ2-1, the full variable domain reads KAGVTQTPRYLIKTRGQQVTLSCSPISGHRSVSWYQQTPGQGLQFLFEYFSETQRNKGNFPGRFSGRQFSNSRSEMNVSTLELGDSALYLCASSLAAGGSRGEQFFGPGTRLTVL.

This rearrangement joins TRBV5-1 to TRBJ1-2; 10 bases fit TRBD1. This CDR3 comprises 15 residues. Germline V lookup: CDR1 SGHRS, CDR2 YFSETQ. J lost 6 bases, V lost 3 bases, and 8 bases had no gene match. CDR3 region: CASSYDGTGANGYTF. The CDR3, as DNA: TGCGCCAGCAGCTATGATGGGACAGGGGCTAATGGCTACACCTTC.

This clone has more than one count but fewer than ten. This sequence joins TRBV6-6 and TRBJ1-4; D is possibly TRBD1 (5 bases). V gave up 3 bases and J gave up 3 bases, with 14 bases separating them. Germline V gives CDR1 MNHNY, CDR2 SVGAGI (reference sequence). CDR3 size: 16 residues. CDR3 DNA sequence: TGTGCCAGCAGTTATGGGGCGGAGGGGTCTAATGAAAAACTGTTTTTT. It is translated as CASSYGAEGSNEKLFF.

This chain uses TRBV6-4 with TRBJ2-5; 7 bases are a match to TRBD1. CDR1 is MRHNA, CDR2 SNTAGT, per germline. This CDR3 has 15 amino acids. The J segment lost 4 bases and the V segment lost 6 bases, leaving 11 bases of the junction unmatched. CDR3 protein: CASRPTGDGGETQYF. DNA of the CDR3: TGTGCCAGCAGACCTACAGGGGATGGGGGAGAGACCCAGTACTTC.

The rearrangement joins TRBV18 to TRBJ1-2; D gene ambiguous. The CDR3 sequence is 15 residues long. Germline CDR1 and CDR2: KGHSH and LQKENI. V lost 3 bases, J lost 4 bases, and 15 bases lay in between. CDR3 residues: CASSPIQDPRYGYTF. CDR3 bases: TGTGCCAGCTCACCCATACAAGATCCTCGCTATGGCTACACCTTC.

The rearrangement joins TRBV7-8 to TRBJ2-7, with a possible D match to TRBD1 (5 bases). V was clipped by 6 bases and J by 2 bases, with 20 bases between them. Per germline, CDR1 SGHVS and CDR2 FQNEAQ. This CDR3 has 16 amino acids. The CDR3 protein is CASRKGAGLPAYEQYF. The CDR3 bases are TGTGCCAGCAGAAAAGGGGCAGGCCTCCCAGCCTACGAGCAGTACTTC.

This clone appeared a few times. The rearrangement joins TRBV14 to TRBJ1-2, with D unclear. This CDR3 region has 14 residues. Germline V gene lookup returns CDR1 SGHDN and CDR2 FVKESK. Trimming took 1 base from V and 6 from J, leaving 12 bases between them. CDR3 nucleotide sequence: TGTGCCAGCAGCCAAGTCGCCACTTATGATGGCTACACCTTC. This encodes CASSQVATYDGYTF.

The chain is built from TRBV7-9 and TRBJ1-5; tentatively, D is TRBD1 (5 bases). Trimming left V 5 bases short and J 5 bases short, with 13 bases between. The CDR3 contains 14 residues. Per the germline V gene, CDR1 is SEHNR and CDR2 is FQNEAQ (reference sequence). The CDR3 reads CASSLGRGDQPQHF. CDR3 in DNA: TGTGCCAGCAGCCTCGGAAGGGGCGATCAGCCCCAGCATTTT.